The entry that follows covers one T cell receptor beta chain sequence. Its antigen remains unknown. The sample belongs to a study of shared clonotypes between healthy human individuals. Study context: The study enrolled a couple of women and three men aged 18 to 49. Study-wide results and limits: Among the subsets, naive ones generally showed larger estimated richness than memory ones. Generation probabilities of non-shared clonotypes were lower (relative to those shared by all four donors).

Here immunoSEQ multiplex PCR was the method, and the copy in TCRdb shows in-frame clones only, minus some. The sample yields more than 2 million clones, about 95% seen once. Naive CD8 cells lacked CD45RO and underwent positive selection for CCR7, leaving out terminally differentiated effector memory CD45RA+ cells. Looked up from germline, CDR1 is GTSNPN and CDR2 is SVGIG (reference sequence). The CDR3 loop spans 14 amino acids. Deletions cut 0 bases from V and 0 bases from J, with 9 bases between. The gene calls are TRBV30 and TRBJ2-7; weak D call: TRBD2 (6 bases). This clonotype originated in a man between 18 and 35 years old in good health. Material: naive CD8+ T cells sorted from blood. Here the CDR3 reads CAWSVEGVSYEQYF. The CDR3 DNA follows: TGTGCCTGGAGTGTGGAGGGCGTCTCCTACGAGCAGTACTTC.